These T cell receptor beta chains were read from a single sample in a study of T cells in Graves' hyperthyroidism and ophthalmopathy. TCRdb independently ran MiXCR on the multiplex PCR reads; one entry per CDR3 protein. Of hundreds of thousands of distinct CDR3 sequences listed, 38% are singletons. Input material: blood. The receptors were gathered from a man between 18 and 29 years old with Graves' hyperthyroidism. Both conserved end residues are part of each CDR3. Each record gives: D gene, J gene, V gene, clone size, CDR3 protein, CDR3 DNA. A D gene is named only where the DNA matches it firmly. The size field is filled for only some rows; it gives once, few, many or a size class.

D gene: TRBD2
J gene: TRBJ2-7
V gene: TRBV7-9
clone size: many
CDR3 protein: CASSPSGMTVFF
CDR3 DNA: TGTGCCAGCAGCCCTAGCGGGATGACGGTCTTCTTC

D gene: -
J gene: TRBJ1-1
V gene: TRBV29-1
clone size: many
CDR3 protein: CSVEGLNTEAFF
CDR3 DNA: TGCAGCGTTGAAGGACTGAACACTGAAGCTTTCTTT

D gene: TRBD2
J gene: TRBJ2-2
V gene: TRBV9
clone size: few
CDR3 protein: CASSARRGTSDSGELFF
CDR3 DNA: TGTGCCAGCAGCGCCCGTAGGGGGACTAGCGATTCCGGGGAGCTGTTTTTT

D gene: -
J gene: TRBJ2-7
V gene: TRBV4-1
clone size: few
CDR3 protein: CASSQLKASYEQYF
CDR3 DNA: TGCGCCAGCAGCCAATTAAAGGCCTCCTACGAGCAGTACTTC

D gene: -
J gene: TRBJ1-1
V gene: TRBV5-8
clone size: few
CDR3 protein: CASSLRQGRPLNTEAFF
CDR3 DNA: TGTGCCAGCAGCTTGCGGCAGGGCCGACCTTTGAACACTGAAGCTTTCTTT

D gene: -
J gene: TRBJ1-3
V gene: TRBV29-1
clone size: many
CDR3 protein: CSGQGSGNTIYF
CDR3 DNA: TGCAGCGGCCAGGGATCCGGAAACACCATATATTTT

D gene: TRBD1
J gene: TRBJ1-3
V gene: TRBV2
clone size: many
CDR3 protein: CASLRQGGGNTIYF
CDR3 DNA: TGTGCCAGCCTCCGACAGGGCGGTGGAAACACCATATATTTT

D gene: -
J gene: TRBJ2-7
V gene: TRBV15
clone size: -
CDR3 protein: CATSGLDIGGWTGEQYF
CDR3 DNA: TGTGCCACCAGCGGACTCGATATCGGGGGATGGACCGGGGAGCAGTACTTC

D gene: -
J gene: TRBJ1-1
V gene: TRBV10-2
clone size: -
CDR3 protein: CASYRENTEAFF
CDR3 DNA: TGCGCCAGCTACAGGGAGAACACTGAAGCTTTCTTT

D gene: TRBD1
J gene: TRBJ2-7
V gene: TRBV7-8
clone size: -
CDR3 protein: CASWIGQGAIEQYF
CDR3 DNA: TGTGCCAGCTGGATCGGACAGGGGGCTATCGAGCAGTACTTC

D gene: TRBD1
J gene: TRBJ1-2
V gene: TRBV6-5
clone size: -
CDR3 protein: CASSYSGQGRGYTF
CDR3 DNA: TGTGCCAGCAGTTACTCCGGACAGGGTCGGGGCTACACCTTC

D gene: -
J gene: TRBJ1-1
V gene: TRBV20-1
clone size: -
CDR3 protein: CSARVPGTGNTEAFF
CDR3 DNA: TGCAGTGCTAGAGTTCCTGGGACTGGGAACACTGAAGCTTTCTTT

D gene: -
J gene: TRBJ2-7
V gene: TRBV11-1
clone size: -
CDR3 protein: CASSDQGGSTYEQYF
CDR3 DNA: TGTGCCAGCAGCGACCAGGGGGGAAGCACCTACGAGCAGTACTTC

D gene: -
J gene: TRBJ2-2
V gene: TRBV15
clone size: -
CDR3 protein: CATSRDRGELFF
CDR3 DNA: TGTGCCACCAGCAGAGACAGGGGGGAGCTGTTTTTT

D gene: -
J gene: TRBJ1-5
V gene: TRBV25-1
clone size: many
CDR3 protein: CASIRRSNQPQHF
CDR3 DNA: TGTGCCAGCATAAGGAGAAGCAATCAGCCCCAGCATTTT

D gene: -
J gene: TRBJ2-5
V gene: TRBV10-3
clone size: -
CDR3 protein: CAIQTGGTGETQYF
CDR3 DNA: TGTGCCATTCAGACAGGAGGTACCGGGGAGACCCAGTACTTC

D gene: TRBD1
J gene: TRBJ1-1
V gene: TRBV9
clone size: few
CDR3 protein: CASSPPGTGRNTEAFF
CDR3 DNA: TGTGCCAGCTCACCACCGGGGACAGGGCGGAACACTGAAGCTTTCTTT

D gene: TRBD1
J gene: TRBJ2-7
V gene: TRBV2
clone size: -
CDR3 protein: CASSDQGESYEQYF
CDR3 DNA: TGTGCCAGCAGCGATCAGGGGGAATCCTACGAGCAGTACTTC

D gene: -
J gene: TRBJ2-7
V gene: TRBV6-5
clone size: -
CDR3 protein: CASSYIAGEQYF
CDR3 DNA: TGTGCCAGCAGTTACATTGCTGGGGAGCAGTACTTC

D gene: -
J gene: TRBJ2-5
V gene: TRBV20-1
clone size: many
CDR3 protein: CSARDPLGETQYF
CDR3 DNA: TGCAGTGCTAGAGATCCTCTGGGGGAGACCCAGTACTTC

D gene: -
J gene: TRBJ2-5
V gene: TRBV12-3/TRBV12-4
clone size: -
CDR3 protein: CASSVYSQETQYF
CDR3 DNA: TGTGCCAGCAGCGTGTACAGCCAAGAGACCCAGTACTTC

D gene: -
J gene: TRBJ2-2
V gene: TRBV7-2
clone size: -
CDR3 protein: CASESRATGELFF
CDR3 DNA: TGTGCCAGCGAATCTCGGGCCACCGGGGAGCTGTTTTTT

D gene: -
J gene: TRBJ1-4
V gene: TRBV10-3
clone size: few
CDR3 protein: CASSPLPGTPEKLFF
CDR3 DNA: TGTGCCAGCAGTCCCCTACCCGGGACACCTGAAAAACTGTTTTTT

D gene: TRBD2
J gene: TRBJ2-5
V gene: TRBV20-1
clone size: few
CDR3 protein: CSARDWGLTRETQYF
CDR3 DNA: TGCAGTGCTAGAGATTGGGGACTAACACGAGAGACCCAGTACTTC

D gene: TRBD2
J gene: TRBJ2-7
V gene: TRBV7-2
clone size: many
CDR3 protein: CASSFPTSPYEQYF
CDR3 DNA: TGTGCCAGCAGCTTTCCGACTAGCCCCTACGAGCAGTACTTC

D gene: -
J gene: TRBJ2-7
V gene: TRBV25-1
clone size: -
CDR3 protein: CASSSFEGDYEQYF
CDR3 DNA: TGTGCCAGCAGCTCTTTTGAGGGAGACTACGAGCAGTACTTC

D gene: -
J gene: TRBJ2-2
V gene: TRBV6-5
clone size: -
CDR3 protein: CASSRGPDTGELFF
CDR3 DNA: TGTGCCAGCAGCCGGGGGCCGGATACCGGGGAGCTGTTTTTT

D gene: -
J gene: TRBJ1-1
V gene: TRBV18
clone size: -
CDR3 protein: CASHQGEAFF
CDR3 DNA: TGTGCCAGCCACCAGGGTGAAGCTTTCTTT

D gene: TRBD2
J gene: TRBJ2-7
V gene: TRBV9
clone size: -
CDR3 protein: CASSQGSGGSYEQYF
CDR3 DNA: TGTGCCAGCAGCCAAGGTAGCGGGGGCTCCTACGAGCAGTACTTC

D gene: TRBD1
J gene: TRBJ2-5
V gene: TRBV6-6
clone size: many
CDR3 protein: CASMGQVQETQYF
CDR3 DNA: TGTGCCAGTATGGGACAGGTCCAAGAGACCCAGTACTTC

D gene: -
J gene: TRBJ1-2
V gene: TRBV9
clone size: many
CDR3 protein: CASSVGHYGYTF
CDR3 DNA: TGTGCCAGCAGCGTAGGGCACTATGGCTACACCTTC

D gene: -
J gene: TRBJ2-7
V gene: TRBV5-1
clone size: -
CDR3 protein: CASSQNPGTRAEQYF
CDR3 DNA: TGCGCCAGCAGCCAAAACCCGGGCACCCGAGCCGAGCAGTACTTC

D gene: -
J gene: TRBJ2-2
V gene: TRBV11-3
clone size: -
CDR3 protein: CASSFPHGELFF
CDR3 DNA: TGTGCCAGCAGCTTCCCGCATGGGGAGCTGTTTTTT

D gene: -
J gene: TRBJ2-2
V gene: TRBV7-3
clone size: few
CDR3 protein: CASSLTPFDSTGELFF
CDR3 DNA: TGTGCCAGCAGCTTAACACCCTTTGACAGTACCGGGGAGCTGTTTTTT

D gene: -
J gene: TRBJ1-1
V gene: TRBV10-3
clone size: many
CDR3 protein: CAISESIGDGTEAFF
CDR3 DNA: TGTGCCATCAGTGAGTCGATAGGAGATGGCACTGAAGCTTTCTTT